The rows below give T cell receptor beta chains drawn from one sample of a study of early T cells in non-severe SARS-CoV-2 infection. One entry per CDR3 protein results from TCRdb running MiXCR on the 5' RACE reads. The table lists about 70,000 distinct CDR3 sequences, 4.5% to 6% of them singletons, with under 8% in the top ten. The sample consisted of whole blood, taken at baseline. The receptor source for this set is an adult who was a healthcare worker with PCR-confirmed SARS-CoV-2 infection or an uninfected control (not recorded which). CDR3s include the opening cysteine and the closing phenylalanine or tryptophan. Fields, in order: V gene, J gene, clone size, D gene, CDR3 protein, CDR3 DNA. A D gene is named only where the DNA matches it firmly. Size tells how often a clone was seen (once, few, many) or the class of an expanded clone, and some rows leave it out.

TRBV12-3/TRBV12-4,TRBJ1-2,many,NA,CASLKSNREGNYGYTF,TGTGCCAGCCTTAAATCGAACAGGGAGGGTAACTATGGCTACACCTTC
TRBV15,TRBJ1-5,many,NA,CATSRMDRDQPQHF,TGTGCCACCAGCAGGATGGACAGAGATCAGCCCCAGCATTTT
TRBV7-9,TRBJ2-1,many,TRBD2,CASSPFGTSGVFSEQFF,TGTGCCAGCAGCCCATTCGGGACTAGCGGGGTGTTCAGTGAGCAGTTCTTC
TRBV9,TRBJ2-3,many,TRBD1,CASSPGTELSTDTQYF,TGTGCCAGCAGCCCGGGGACAGAACTTAGCACAGATACGCAGTATTTT
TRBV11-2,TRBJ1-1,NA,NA,CASSGAYITEAFF,TGTGCCAGCAGCGGGGCCTACATAACTGAAGCTTTCTTT
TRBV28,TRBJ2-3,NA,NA,CASSFRRNTQYF,TGTGCCAGCAGTTTTAGGAGGAATACGCAGTATTTT
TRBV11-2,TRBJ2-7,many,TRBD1,CASSLDRDHEQYF,TGTGCCAGCAGCCTAGACAGGGATCACGAGCAGTACTTC
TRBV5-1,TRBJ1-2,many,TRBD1,CASSSRQGWHGYTF,TGCGCCAGCAGCTCACGACAGGGGTGGCATGGCTACACCTTC
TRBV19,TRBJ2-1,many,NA,CASSARDSTPNEQFF,TGTGCCAGTAGCGCACGGGACTCGACACCGAATGAGCAGTTCTTC
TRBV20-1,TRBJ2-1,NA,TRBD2,CSALGTSGRYNEQFF,TGCAGTGCTCTCGGGACTAGCGGGAGGTACAATGAGCAGTTCTTC
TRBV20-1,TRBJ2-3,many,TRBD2,CSARDSGTSADTQYF,TGCAGTGCTAGGGACTCCGGGACTAGCGCAGATACGCAGTATTTT
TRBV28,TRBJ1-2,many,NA,CASRSGAVPGYTF,TGTGCCAGCAGGTCAGGGGCCGTTCCTGGCTACACCTTC
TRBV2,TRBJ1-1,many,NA,CASSPDRTNTEAFF,TGTGCCAGCAGTCCTGACAGGACGAACACTGAAGCTTTCTTT
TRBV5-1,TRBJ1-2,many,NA,CASSLGPEGVPYGYTF,TGCGCCAGCAGCTTGGGTCCCGAAGGGGTCCCCTATGGCTACACCTTC
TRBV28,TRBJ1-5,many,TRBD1,CASSYLDRGNQPQHF,TGTGCCAGCAGTTACCTAGACAGGGGGAATCAGCCCCAGCATTTT
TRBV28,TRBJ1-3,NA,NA,CASSFLGSSGNTIYF,TGTGCCAGCAGTTTTCTGGGTTCCTCCGGAAACACCATATATTTT